The 19 T cell receptor beta chains given below trace back to one sample, sequenced in a study of T cell responses to AZD1222 COVID-19 vaccine. Here immunoSEQ multiplex PCR was the method, and the copy in TCRdb shows in-frame clones only, minus some. This sample carries about 120,000 clones, around nine tenths of them seen once, and the ten largest clones take around 7.1%. The sequenced sample was peripheral blood, obtained 28 days after the second AZD1222 dose. These receptors all come from an adult who received the AZD1222 COVID-19 vaccine.

This clone was seen only a few times. The genes are TRBV19 and TRBJ2-1, with TRBD2 identical over 9 bases. This CDR3 has 17 residues. Germline lookup yields CDR1 LNHDA and CDR2 SQIVND (reference sequence). V lost 5 bases, J lost 3 bases, and 11 bases stayed unmatched. CDR3 sequence reads: CASSLIAGEFVYNEQFF. The CDR3 bases are TGTGCCAGTAGTCTGATAGCGGGGGAGTTCGTCTACAATGAGCAGTTCTTC. Combining the CDR3 with reference TRBV19 and TRBJ2-1 gives the whole variable domain DGGITQSPKYLFRKEGQNVTLSCEQNLNHDAMYWYRQDPGQGLRLIYYSQIVNDFQKGDIAEGYSVSREKKESFPLTVTSAQKNPTAFYLCASSLIAGEFVYNEQFFGPGTRLTVL.

CDR3: CASLRDNSYEQYF. CDR3 sequence (DNA): TGTGCCAGCCTGCGGGACAACTCCTACGAGCAGTACTTC. V gene TRBV7-9 combines with J gene TRBJ2-7; either TRBD1 or TRBD2 may supply D (6 bases each). CDR3 length: 13 amino acids. Germline V gene sequence: CDR1 SEHNR, CDR2 FQNEAQ (reference sequence). The V end was cut by 8 bases, the J end by 0 bases, with 11 bases between. The full variable domain, completed using reference TRBV7-9 and TRBJ2-7, is DTGVSQNPRHKITKRGQNVTFRCDPISEHNRLYWYRQTLGQGPEFLTYFQNEAQLEKSRLLSDRFSAERPKGSFSTLEIQRTEQGDSAMYLCASLRDNSYEQYFGPGTRLTVT.

The V and J genes are TRBV7-9 and TRBJ2-7; no firm D call. V dropped 1 base and J dropped 5 bases, with 12 bases sitting between them. Looked up from germline, CDR1 is SEHNR and CDR2 is FQNEAQ (reference sequence). The CDR3 totals 14 residues. CDR3 region: CASSLGLGTNEQYF. The CDR3 region has the DNA TGTGCCAGCAGCTTAGGCCTAGGAACGAACGAGCAGTACTTC.

This chain uses TRBV29-1 with TRBJ2-5; the match to TRBD1 covers 7 bases. Germline V gives CDR1 SQVTM, CDR2 ANQGSEA. With V trimmed by 8 bases and J by 2 bases, 5 bases remained unmatched. CDR3 size: 12 residues. CDR3 region: CSSRQGQETQYF. The CDR3 region has the DNA TGCAGCTCTAGACAGGGTCAAGAGACCCAGTACTTC.

This clone was observed a handful of times. A junction end diverges from the germline sequence, so it may reflect a read error. This chain uses TRBV10-2 with TRBJ1-1; the D gene is possibly TRBD1 (6 bases). This CDR3 has 14 residues. Germline values: CDR1 WSHSY, CDR2 SAAADI. This chain's CDR3 is CASSLQGMKTEAFF. The CDR3 DNA sequence: TGCGCCAGCAGCCTCCAGGGGATGAAGACTGAAGCTTTCTTT.

This clone was detected only a few times. The chain recombines TRBV7-9 with TRBJ1-2, with TRBD1 as a possible D gene (6 bases). This CDR3 is 15 amino acids long. In germline, CDR1 is SEHNR, CDR2 FQNEAQ (reference sequence). The germline V and J ends were trimmed by 5 bases and 0 bases, with 13 bases remaining between them. The CDR3 sequence: CASSLRGGANYGYTF. The CDR3 nucleotides are TGTGCCAGCAGCCTAAGGGGGGGCGCTAACTATGGCTACACCTTC.

The chain recombines TRBV6-9 with TRBJ1-5, with D maybe TRBD1 (5 bases). CDR3 size: 19 residues. Germline V gives CDR1 MNHGY, CDR2 SVAAGI. V lost 5 bases, J lost 5 bases, and 28 bases lay in between. The CDR3 is CASSPGHPALSLRDQPQHF. CDR3 coding DNA: TGTGCCAGCAGTCCTGGACACCCAGCACTCTCCCTGCGTGATCAGCCCCAGCATTTT.

The rearrangement links TRBV7-9 to TRBJ1-1, with 7 nucleotides matching TRBD1. The V gene's germline CDR1 is SEHNR and CDR2 FQNEAQ (reference sequence). Trimming removed 0 bases from V and 10 bases from J; junction bases left unmatched: 5. This CDR3 has 13 amino acids. As DNA, the CDR3 is TGTGCCAGCAGCTTAGCAGGGGGCGGAGGAGCTTTCTTT. As protein: CASSLAGGGGAFF. Based on the CDR3 plus reference TRBV7-9 and TRBJ1-1, the full variable domain is DTGVSQNPRHKITKRGQNVTFRCDPISEHNRLYWYRQTLGQGPEFLTYFQNEAQLEKSRLLSDRFSAERPKGSFSTLEIQRTEQGDSAMYLCASSLAGGGGAFFGQGTRLTVV.

The CDR3 coding sequence is TGTGCCAGCAGCCCCGGGACAGACAACGAGCAGTACTTC. Amino acid sequence: CASSPGTDNEQYF. The V gene is TRBV7-9, the J gene TRBJ2-7; 7 nucleotides match TRBD1. The ends lost 5 bases at V and 5 bases at J; junction bases unmatched: 6. Germline CDR1 is SEHNR and CDR2 is FQNEAQ (reference sequence). The CDR3 extends over 13 amino acids.

This chain links TRBV18 with TRBJ2-7; D may be TRBD1 or TRBD2 (5 bases each). V was trimmed by 4 bases and J by 6 bases, leaving 19 bases between them. The CDR3 consists of 15 residues. In germline, CDR1 is KGHSH, CDR2 LQKENI. Here the CDR3 reads CASSQNGGLQGEQYF. The DNA for the CDR3 is TGTGCCAGCTCACAAAATGGGGGATTGCAGGGCGAGCAGTACTTC. The full variable domain, completed using reference TRBV18 and TRBJ2-7, is NAGVMQNPRHLVRRRGQEARLRCSPMKGHSHVYWYRQLPEEGLKFMVYLQKENIIDESGMPKERFSAEFPKEGPSILRIQQVVRGDSAAYFCASSQNGGLQGEQYFGPGTRLTVT.

The chain is built from TRBV24-1 and TRBJ2-1, with 9 bases aligning to TRBD2. Germline V lookup: CDR1 KGHDR, CDR2 SFDVKD. With V trimmed by 3 bases and J by 0 bases, 11 bases remained unmatched. This CDR3 is built from 19 residues. The CDR3 region is CATSDPKPTSGNSYNEQFF. Here the CDR3 DNA reads TGTGCCACCAGTGATCCCAAGCCGACTAGCGGTAACTCCTACAATGAGCAGTTCTTC.

This rearrangement joins TRBV27 to TRBJ2-6; no firm D call. Germline lookup yields CDR1 MNHEY and CDR2 SMNVEV (reference sequence). The germline V and J ends were trimmed by 4 bases and 0 bases, with 10 bases remaining between them. The CDR3 is 16 residues long. The CDR3 loop reads CASSSGRISGANVLTF. CDR3 in DNA: TGTGCCAGCAGTTCAGGACGGATCTCTGGGGCCAACGTCCTGACTTTC.

The rearrangement links TRBV28 to TRBJ1-2; 8 nucleotides line up with TRBD1. V lost 5 bases to trimming and J lost 7 bases; unmatched junction nucleotides: 6. The CDR3 spans 13 residues. The V gene's germline CDR1 is MDHEN and CDR2 SYDVKM. The DNA for the CDR3 is TGTGCCAGCAGTCCCCAGGGGGCCAGTGGCTACACCTTC. Translating it yields CASSPQGASGYTF.

V is TRBV6-5 and J is TRBJ1-6, with 8 bases lining up with TRBD1. CDR1 and CDR2 (germline): MNHEY, SVGAGI. V gave up 7 bases and J gave up 6 bases; unmatched junction bases: 5. The CDR3 has 14 amino acids. Here the CDR3 DNA reads TGTGCCAGCACCCCAACAGGGGGTAATTCACCCCTCCACTTT. As protein: CASTPTGGNSPLHF.

V gene TRBV7-9 combines with J gene TRBJ1-2, with TRBD1 as a possible D gene (6 bases). With 5 bases removed from V and 1 base from J, the gap between germline ends came to 17 bases. CDR1 and CDR2 from the germline V gene are SEHNR and FQNEAQ (reference sequence). CDR3 length: 16 residues. The CDR3 loop is CASSPGTSIINYGYTF. The CDR3 DNA sequence: TGTGCCAGCAGCCCAGGGACATCGATAATTAACTATGGCTACACCTTC.

This chain joins TRBV7-2 and TRBJ2-3, with 10 bases identical to TRBD1. Germline lookup yields CDR1 SGHTA and CDR2 FQGNSA. V lost 5 bases, J lost 1 base, and 15 bases stayed unmatched. This CDR3 is 19 amino acids long. CDR3 sequence: CASSRQKTGGFFGTDTQYF. Written as DNA, the CDR3 is TGTGCCAGCAGCCGGCAAAAGACAGGGGGCTTTTTCGGCACAGATACGCAGTATTTT.

The chain recombines TRBV18 with TRBJ1-3, with unresolved D. V was trimmed by 3 bases and J by 0 bases, leaving 12 bases between them. The germline V gene encodes CDR1 KGHSH and CDR2 LQKENI. This CDR3 has 16 residues. CDR3 amino acids: CASSPTTPSSGNTIYF. CDR3 bases: TGTGCCAGCTCACCCACGACACCGAGCTCTGGAAACACCATATATTTT.

This sequence joins TRBV9 and TRBJ2-3, with 8 bases that match TRBD2. The V gene end was trimmed by 0 bases and the J gene end by 4 bases; junction bases not matched to a gene: 4. The CDR3 extends over 15 amino acids. Germline V gene lookup returns CDR1 SGDLS and CDR2 YYNGEE. This chain's CDR3 is CASSVDGRGPDTQYF. CDR3 coding DNA: TGTGCCAGCAGCGTAGACGGGAGGGGTCCAGATACGCAGTATTTT.

The gene calls are TRBV6-5 and TRBJ1-4, with D unclear. The germline CDR1 and CDR2 sequences are MNHEY and SVGAGI. V was shortened by 5 bases and J by 3 bases, with 13 bases between the two germline ends. The length of the CDR3 is 15 residues. The CDR3 region has the DNA TGTGCCAGCAGTACCCTTGGAGAACCTAATGAAAAACTGTTTTTT. This encodes CASSTLGEPNEKLFF.